These 20 T cell receptor beta chains originate from one sample sequenced in a study of blood T cell repertoires in COVID-19. The method was immunoSEQ multiplex PCR; TCRdb's version includes in-frame clones alone and lacks a portion of them. Altogether 93,000 or so clones are present, approximately 89% being singletons, with the ten largest covering 15% to 20%. The sequenced sample consisted of peripheral blood. Receptor source: a woman older than 75 in a cohort sampled during active COVID-19.

This clone has a single count. The CDR3 coding sequence is TGTGCCAGCAGCCCCTTTCCGGGACAAGAAGCTTTCTTT. Encoded protein: CASSPFPGQEAFF. The chain uses TRBV4-2 and TRBJ1-1; a weak D match, TRBD1 (6 bases). The CDR3 covers 13 residues. Deletions cut 4 bases from V and 8 bases from J, with 14 bases between. Germline-derived CDR1 and CDR2 are LGHNA and YNFKEQ.

The chain links TRBV6-5 to TRBJ1-3; no definite D call. The CDR3 extends over 14 amino acids. Germline lookup yields CDR1 MNHEY and CDR2 SVGAGI. The V gene lost 7 bases and the J gene lost 4 bases, with 14 bases spanning the gap. CDR3 in DNA: TGTGCCAGCAAGTCGGACGGGGAAGGAAACACCATATATTTT. Residues: CASKSDGEGNTIYF.

This clone appeared once. The gene calls are TRBV6-5 and TRBJ2-1, with TRBD2 matching 8 bases. Germline values: CDR1 MNHEY, CDR2 SVGAGI. Trimming removed 4 bases from V and 8 bases from J; junction bases left unmatched: 13. This CDR3 is built from 16 residues. The CDR3 region has the DNA TGTGCCAGCAGTTCTCAGTCCATCGGGGGGGGCGATGAGCAGTTCTTC. Translation: CASSSQSIGGGDEQFF.

The V gene is TRBV9, the J gene TRBJ2-5; TRBD2 matches at 7 bases. The CDR3 length is 15 residues. The junction had 2 bases not matched to a gene; V was cut back by 0 bases and J by 0 bases. In germline, CDR1 is SGDLS, CDR2 YYNGEE. The CDR3 nucleotides read TGTGCCAGCAGCGTAGGAGCGGGGCACCAAGAGACCCAGTACTTC. It encodes CASSVGAGHQETQYF.

V gene TRBV2 combines with J gene TRBJ2-5; 11 bases are a match to TRBD1. The J segment lost 1 base and the V segment lost 5 bases, leaving 3 bases of the junction unmatched. The CDR3 loop spans 15 amino acids. Looked up from germline, CDR1 is SNHLY and CDR2 is FYNNEI. The CDR3 DNA reads TGTGCCAGCAGTTCCGGGACAGGGGGCCAAGAGACCCAGTACTTC. This sequence encodes CASSSGTGGQETQYF.

The rearrangement uses TRBV29-1 and TRBJ1-1; TRBD1 matches at 9 bases. The ends lost 7 bases at V and 0 bases at J; junction bases unmatched: 3. The CDR3 has 13 residues. Germline V gene lookup returns CDR1 SQVTM and CDR2 ANQGSEA. DNA of the CDR3: TGCAGCGGGGGACAGGGAATGAACACTGAAGCTTTCTTT. Its protein product is CSGGQGMNTEAFF.

As to this clone: The junction does not match germline at one end; this may be a read error. The chain employs TRBV7-7 and TRBJ2-1, with 7 bases that match TRBD2. Per germline, CDR1 SSHAT and CDR2 FNYEAQ (reference sequence). The CDR3 has 15 amino acids. CDR3 in DNA: TGTGCTAGCAGCCCTTCTAGCGGCCCATACAATGAGCAGTTCTTC. This sequence encodes CASSPSSGPYNEQFF.

The CDR3 is CASSPPKIQGAAEAFF. The CDR3, as DNA: TGTGCCAGCTCACCACCGAAAATTCAGGGGGCCGCTGAAGCTTTCTTT. The chain is built from TRBV18 and TRBJ1-1, with 8 bases matching TRBD1. CDR3 size: 16 residues. The V segment lost 0 bases and the J segment 6 bases; nucleotides outside the gene matches: 9. Germline CDR1 KGHSH, CDR2 LQKENI.

The V call is TRBV7-9, the J call TRBJ2-3, with 12 bases matching TRBD2. The V and J ends lost 4 bases and 3 bases, in that order; junction bases with no gene match: 2. This CDR3 is built from 15 residues. Germline V lookup: CDR1 SEHNR, CDR2 FQNEAQ (reference sequence). The CDR3 loop reads CASSYTSGRTDTQYF. As DNA, the CDR3 is TGTGCCAGCAGCTATACTAGCGGGAGGACAGATACGCAGTATTTT.

CDR3 DNA sequence: TGTGCCAGCTCACCTAACGGACAGCTTCTCTCTGGAAACACCATATATTTT. Protein product: CASSPNGQLLSGNTIYF. The rearrangement uses TRBV18 and TRBJ1-3, with D perhaps matching TRBD1 (6 bases). The CDR3 covers 17 residues. Germline values: CDR1 KGHSH, CDR2 LQKENI. Trimming took 3 bases from V and 0 from J, leaving 15 bases between them.

The chain combines TRBV29-1 with TRBJ2-3, with 10 nucleotides matching TRBD1. Germline CDR1 is SQVTM and CDR2 is ANQGSEA. This CDR3 spans 13 amino acids. The V and J ends lost 4 bases and 10 bases, in that order; junction bases with no gene match: 8. CDR3 in DNA: TGCAGCGTTGTCGGGACAGGGGTTAGCGCGCAGTATTTT. Protein: CSVVGTGVSAQYF.

This clone has only a few counts. Other DNA sequences in this specimen translate into the identical CDR3. V gene TRBV3-1 (or the pseudogene TRBV3-2) combines with J gene TRBJ2-3; maybe TRBD1 (5 bases). The CDR3 runs to 14 residues. V was trimmed by 1 base and J by 6 bases, leaving 11 bases between them. Per the germline V gene, CDR1 is LGHDT and CDR2 is YNNKEL (reference sequence). This CDR3 reads CASSQGQGADTQYF. The CDR3 coding sequence is TGTGCCAGCAGCCAAGGGCAAGGGGCTGATACGCAGTATTTT.

The V gene is TRBV6-5, the J gene TRBJ2-7; 7 positions match TRBD2. The CDR3 length is 13 residues. V dropped 6 bases and J dropped 0; count of bases not matched to a gene: 2. Germline loops: CDR1 MNHEY, CDR2 SVGAGI. The CDR3 protein is CASRSSGSYEQYF. The DNA of the CDR3 is TGTGCCAGCAGGTCTAGCGGCTCCTACGAGCAGTACTTC.

The CDR3 DNA follows: TGCGCCAGCAGTGACGGGGGGGGGCCGAATAATGAGCAGTTCTTC. It specifies CASSDGGGPNNEQFF. V is TRBV10-2 and J is TRBJ2-1; 8 bases match TRBD2. Trimming cost V 3 bases and J 7 bases; bases outside gene matches: 8. The CDR3 totals 15 residues. Germline CDR1 WSHSY, CDR2 SAAADI.

This chain uses TRBV6-1 with TRBJ2-2; D not resolved. CDR1 is MNHNS and CDR2 is SASEGT in the germline V gene. Trimming removed 1 base from V and 2 bases from J, with 8 bases in between. This CDR3 spans 15 amino acids. CDR3 bases: TGTGCCAGCAGTGAAGAAGAGGTTAACACCGGGGAGCTGTTTTTT. Its protein product is CASSEEEVNTGELFF.

The V call is TRBV19, the J call TRBJ2-1, with 7 bases that match TRBD2. CDR3 size: 15 residues. V lost 10 bases, J lost 2 bases, and 11 bases stayed unmatched. CDR1 and CDR2 from the germline V gene are LNHDA and SQIVND (reference sequence). Written as DNA, the CDR3 is TGTGCCACCCGACTTGCGGGGGAAACCTACAATGAGCAGTTCTTC. As protein: CATRLAGETYNEQFF. Using reference TRBV19 and TRBJ2-1 for the parts outside the CDR3, the full variable domain is DGGITQSPKYLFRKEGQNVTLSCEQNLNHDAMYWYRQDPGQGLRLIYYSQIVNDFQKGDIAEGYSVSREKKESFPLTVTSAQKNPTAFYLCATRLAGETYNEQFFGPGTRLTVL.

CDR3 in amino acids: CASRGLLYQETQYF. CDR3 sequence (DNA): TGTGCCAGCCGGGGACTCTTGTACCAAGAGACCCAGTACTTC. This chain joins TRBV7-2 and TRBJ2-5, with D perhaps matching TRBD2 (6 bases). The CDR3 is 14 amino acids. CDR1 is SGHTA and CDR2 is FQGNSA in the germline V gene. V was pared by 8 bases and J by 0 bases, with 13 bases between.

A few counts support this clone. The chain joins TRBV7-9 to TRBJ2-1, with 7 bases that match TRBD2. The ends lost 6 bases at V and 4 bases at J; junction bases unmatched: 9. The CDR3 is 15 amino acids. Germline CDR1 and CDR2: SEHNR and FQNEAQ (reference sequence). CDR3 nucleotides: TGTGCCAGCAGACGGGACTATAACAATTACAATGAGCAGTTCTTC. Translated: CASRRDYNNYNEQFF.

V gene TRBV6-1 combines with J gene TRBJ2-5; maybe TRBD1 (6 bases). Germline CDR1 is MNHNS and CDR2 is SASEGT. V shed 3 bases and J shed 5 bases, with 22 bases lying between them. CDR3 length: 17 amino acids. The CDR3 sequence: CASSEGASGVGLETQYF. The CDR3 DNA follows: TGTGCCAGCAGTGAGGGGGCCTCAGGGGTTGGTCTCGAGACCCAGTACTTC.

V and J are TRBV3-1 (or the pseudogene TRBV3-2) and TRBJ2-5, with 7 bases identical to TRBD1. Germline CDR1 reads LGHDT; CDR2 reads YNNKEL (reference sequence). The CDR3 covers 15 residues. J gave up 5 bases and V 1 base, and 7 bases lay outside the gene matches. The CDR3 DNA reads TGTGCCAGCAGCCAAGTTCCGTCAGGGGGTGAGACCCAGTACTTC. Amino acid sequence: CASSQVPSGGETQYF.